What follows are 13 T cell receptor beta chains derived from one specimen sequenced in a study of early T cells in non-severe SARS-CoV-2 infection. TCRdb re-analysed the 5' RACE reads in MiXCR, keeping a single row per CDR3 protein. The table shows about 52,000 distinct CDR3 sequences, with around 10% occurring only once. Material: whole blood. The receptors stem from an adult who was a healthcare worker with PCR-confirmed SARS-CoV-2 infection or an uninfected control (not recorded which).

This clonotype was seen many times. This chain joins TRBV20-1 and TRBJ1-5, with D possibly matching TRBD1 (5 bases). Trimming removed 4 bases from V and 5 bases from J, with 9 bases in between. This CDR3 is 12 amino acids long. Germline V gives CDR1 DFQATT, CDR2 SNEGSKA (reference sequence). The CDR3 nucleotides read TGCAGTGCTACGACAGACTATCAGCCCCAGCATTTT. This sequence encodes CSATTDYQPQHF.

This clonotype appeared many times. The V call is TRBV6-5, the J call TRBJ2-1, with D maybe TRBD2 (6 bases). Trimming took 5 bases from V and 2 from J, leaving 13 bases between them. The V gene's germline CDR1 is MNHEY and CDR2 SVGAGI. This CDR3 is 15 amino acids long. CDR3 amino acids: CASSEGQRAYNEQFF. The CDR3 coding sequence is TGTGCCAGCAGTGAAGGCCAGCGGGCCTACAATGAGCAGTTCTTC.

The CDR3 DNA follows: TGTGCCAGCAGCGCCTTTGCTGAGCAGTACTTC. Amino acid sequence: CASSAFAEQYF. The V gene is TRBV3-2, the J gene TRBJ2-7. TRBV3-2 is listed as a pseudogene. The CDR3 runs 11 residues.

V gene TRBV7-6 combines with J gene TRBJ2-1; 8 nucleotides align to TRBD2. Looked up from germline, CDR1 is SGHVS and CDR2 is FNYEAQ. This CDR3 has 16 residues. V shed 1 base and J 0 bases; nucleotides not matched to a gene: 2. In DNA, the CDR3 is TGTGCCAGCAGCTTAGGGAGCGGGAGCTCCTACAATGAGCAGTTCTTC. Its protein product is CASSLGSGSSYNEQFF.

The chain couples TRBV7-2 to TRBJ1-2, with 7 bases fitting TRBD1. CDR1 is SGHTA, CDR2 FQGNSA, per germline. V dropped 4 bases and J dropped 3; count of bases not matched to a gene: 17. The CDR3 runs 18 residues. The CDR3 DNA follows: TGTGCCAGCAGCTCCAGTTCGGGACAGCACTCGGAGGACTATGGCTACACCTTC. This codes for CASSSSSGQHSEDYGYTF.

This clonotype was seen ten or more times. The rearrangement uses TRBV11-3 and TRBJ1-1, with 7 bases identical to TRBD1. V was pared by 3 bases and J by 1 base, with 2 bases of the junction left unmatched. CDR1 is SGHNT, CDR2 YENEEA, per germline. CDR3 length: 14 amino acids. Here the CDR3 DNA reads TGTGCCAGCAGCTTGAGGGGGCCGAACACTGAAGCTTTCTTT. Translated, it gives CASSLRGPNTEAFF.

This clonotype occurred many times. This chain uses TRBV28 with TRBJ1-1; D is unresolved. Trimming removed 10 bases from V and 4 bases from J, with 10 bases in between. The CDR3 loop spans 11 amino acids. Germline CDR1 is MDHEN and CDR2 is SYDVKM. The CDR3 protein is CAITRTTEAFF. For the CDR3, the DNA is TGTGCCATCACGAGAACCACTGAAGCTTTCTTT.

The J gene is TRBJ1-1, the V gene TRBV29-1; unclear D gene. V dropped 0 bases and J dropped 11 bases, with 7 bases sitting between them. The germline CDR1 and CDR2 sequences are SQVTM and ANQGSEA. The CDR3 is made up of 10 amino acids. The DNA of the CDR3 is TGCAGCGTTGAAGATGTCAGGGCTTTCTTT. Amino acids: CSVEDVRAFF.

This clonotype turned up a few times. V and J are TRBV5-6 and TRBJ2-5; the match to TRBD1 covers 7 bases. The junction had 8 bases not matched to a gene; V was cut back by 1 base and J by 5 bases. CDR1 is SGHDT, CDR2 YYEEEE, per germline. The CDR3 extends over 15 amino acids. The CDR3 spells CASSLPGGVWETQYF. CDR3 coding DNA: TGTGCCAGCAGCTTGCCAGGGGGAGTATGGGAGACCCAGTACTTC.

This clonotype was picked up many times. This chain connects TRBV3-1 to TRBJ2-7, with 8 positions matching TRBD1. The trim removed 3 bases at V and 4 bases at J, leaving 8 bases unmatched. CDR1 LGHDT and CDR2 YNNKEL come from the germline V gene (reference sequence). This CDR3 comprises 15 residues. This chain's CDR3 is CASSQTDRVQYEQYF. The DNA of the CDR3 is TGTGCCAGCAGCCAGACGGACAGGGTACAATACGAGCAGTACTTC.

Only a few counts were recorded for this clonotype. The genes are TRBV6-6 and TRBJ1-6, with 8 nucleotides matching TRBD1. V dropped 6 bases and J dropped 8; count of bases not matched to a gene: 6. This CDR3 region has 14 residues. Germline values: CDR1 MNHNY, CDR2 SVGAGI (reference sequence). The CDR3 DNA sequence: TGTGCCAGCAGCACCACAGGGGGGGATTCACCCCTCCACTTT. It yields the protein CASSTTGGDSPLHF.

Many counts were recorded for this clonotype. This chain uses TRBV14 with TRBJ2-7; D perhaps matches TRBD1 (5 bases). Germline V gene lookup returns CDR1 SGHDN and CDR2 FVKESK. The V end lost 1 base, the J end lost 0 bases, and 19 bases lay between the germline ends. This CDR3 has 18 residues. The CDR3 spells CASSQGRLGLPSSYEQYF. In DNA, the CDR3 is TGTGCCAGCAGCCAAGGACGGCTGGGGCTCCCGAGCTCCTACGAGCAGTACTTC.

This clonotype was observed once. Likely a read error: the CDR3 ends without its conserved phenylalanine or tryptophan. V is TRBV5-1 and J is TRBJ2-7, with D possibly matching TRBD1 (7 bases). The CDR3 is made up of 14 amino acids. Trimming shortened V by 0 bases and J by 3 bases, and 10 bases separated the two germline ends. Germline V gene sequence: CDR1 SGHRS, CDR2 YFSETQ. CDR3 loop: CASSLAQGGYEQYL. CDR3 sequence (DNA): TGCGCCAGCAGCTTGGCCCAGGGGGGCTACGAGCAGTACCTC.